This TCR beta chain was identified during a study of spatial heterogeneity in lung cancer. The CDR3 is 20 residues long. CDR1 and CDR2 (germline): LGHNA, YNFKEQ. Trimming removed 0 bases from V and 0 bases from J; junction bases left unmatched: 8. Documented time point: sample taken at primary tumor resection. TCRdb called the 5' RACE reads again in MiXCR, with one record for every CDR3 protein. Altogether 2,000 or so distinct CDR3 sequences are present, 16% being singletons, with the ten largest covering roughly a quarter. This chain joins TRBV4-2 and TRBJ2-3; 14 bases align to TRBD2. This TCR was sampled from a male donor with early-stage non-small cell lung cancer. The sequenced sample was normal lung tissue next to the tumor, obtained at surgery. The CDR3: CASSQDRTSGGIYSTDTQYF. The CDR3, as DNA: TGTGCCAGCAGCCAAGATAGGACTAGCGGGGGGATCTACAGCACAGATACGCAGTATTTT.